Presented here are 30 T cell receptor beta chains from one specimen sequenced in a study of cytomegalovirus exposure and HLA in healthy donors. With 60 Vbeta and 13 Jbeta primers, the PCR was carried out. Libraries were prepared by immunoSEQ multiplex PCR; TCRdb keeps only in-frame clonotypes and omits some of them. In the table there are 75,000 to 90,000 clones, around 73% of which are singletons. Sequencing was done on a sample of PBMCs. These receptors came from a man aged 50 or older in good health and CMV-seronegative.

This clone was picked up one time. The chain carries TRBV7-2 and TRBJ2-5; 8 nucleotides match TRBD2. Germline CDR1 and CDR2: SGHTA and FQGNSA. V lost 2 bases to trimming and J lost 1 base; unmatched junction nucleotides: 0. This CDR3 has 14 amino acids. CDR3: CASSLTSGQETQYF. DNA for the CDR3: TGTGCCAGCAGCTTAACTAGCGGCCAAGAGACCCAGTACTTC.

This clone was detected ten times or more. The J gene is TRBJ1-6, the V gene TRBV6-1; D gene uncertain. The CDR3 runs 15 residues. The V and J ends lost 2 bases and 4 bases respectively, with 9 bases between them. The V gene's germline CDR1 is MNHNS and CDR2 SASEGT. CDR3 nucleotide sequence: TGTGCCAGCAGTGAAATGGCCCTGTATAATTCACCCCTCCACTTT. It is translated as CASSEMALYNSPLHF.

The chain couples TRBV6-5 to TRBJ1-2, with D perhaps TRBD1 (6 bases). Per the germline V gene, CDR1 is MNHEY and CDR2 is SVGAGI. V was trimmed by 6 bases and J by 4 bases, leaving 12 bases between them. The CDR3 totals 13 residues. For the CDR3, the DNA is TGTGCCAGCAGACAGGGAGGGAGCTATGGCTACACCTTC. Amino acids: CASRQGGSYGYTF.

The chain links TRBV9 to TRBJ1-4; possible D gene TRBD1, 6 bases. The CDR3 contains 15 residues. CDR1 is SGDLS, CDR2 YYNGEE, per germline. Trimming removed 4 bases at V and 7 bases at J, with 17 bases between. The CDR3 here is CASSPGGAYLEKLFF. For the CDR3, the DNA is TGTGCCAGCAGCCCGGGGGGCGCTTATCTTGAAAAACTGTTTTTT.

The chain couples TRBV30 to TRBJ1-6; TRBD1 matches at 7 bases. Looked up from germline, CDR1 is GTSNPN and CDR2 is SVGIG (reference sequence). This CDR3 spans 13 amino acids. With V trimmed by 5 bases and J by 4 bases, 2 bases remained unmatched. The CDR3 protein is CAWDRDYNSPLHF. CDR3 DNA: TGTGCCTGGGACAGGGATTATAATTCACCCCTCCACTTT.

With regard to this clone: At one of its ends the junction is not consistent with the germline gene, which may arise from a read error. The rearrangement links TRBV5-1 to TRBJ2-1, with D perhaps TRBD2 (6 bases). The germline gives CDR1 SGHRS, CDR2 YFSETQ. This CDR3 has 17 residues. The CDR3: CASSLATALAPYNGQFF. The DNA of the CDR3 is TGCGCCAGCAGCTTGGCCACCGCACTAGCCCCCTACAATGGGCAGTTCTTC.

This chain's CDR3 is CASTKDRSTGELFF. Here the CDR3 DNA reads TGCGCCAGCACAAAGGACAGGTCCACCGGGGAGCTGTTTTTT. The chain joins TRBV5-1 to TRBJ2-2; 7 bases line up with TRBD1. The V gene end was trimmed by 6 bases and the J gene end by 4 bases; junction bases not matched to a gene: 6. Germline assignment: CDR1 SGHRS and CDR2 YFSETQ. The CDR3 is 14 amino acids.

The chain uses TRBV5-1 and TRBJ2-1, with D possibly matching TRBD1 (6 bases). Germline lookup yields CDR1 SGHRS and CDR2 YFSETQ. This CDR3 contains 14 residues. The V end lost 0 bases, the J end lost 3 bases, and 7 bases lay between the germline ends. In nucleotides, the CDR3 is TGCGCCAGCAGCTTGGGACAGGACTACAATGAGCAGTTCTTC. Protein: CASSLGQDYNEQFF.

The J gene is TRBJ2-1, the V gene TRBV5-4; TRBD2 might be the D (6 bases). CDR1 SGHNT and CDR2 YYREEE come from the germline V gene (reference sequence). The CDR3 is made up of 16 amino acids. The V end was cut by 4 bases, the J end by 2 bases, with 16 bases between. The CDR3 DNA is TGTGCCAGCAGCCGGGGTTTCTGGGGGGCCTACAATGAGCAGTTCTTC. Protein sequence: CASSRGFWGAYNEQFF.

The CDR3 spells CASSFGTAYEQYF. The CDR3 coding sequence is TGTGCCAGCAGCTTTGGGACAGCCTACGAGCAGTACTTC. The chain links TRBV5-5 to TRBJ2-7; 7 bases line up with TRBD1. Germline V lookup: CDR1 SGHKS, CDR2 YYEKEE (reference sequence). The CDR3 is made up of 13 amino acids. J lost 2 bases, V lost 2 bases, and 1 base had no gene match.

The rearrangement joins TRBV29-1 to TRBJ1-3, with D tentatively TRBD1 (5 bases). Germline V CDR1 and CDR2: SQVTM, ANQGSEA. The CDR3 sequence is 12 residues long. The germline V and J ends were trimmed by 6 bases and 0 bases, with 6 bases remaining between them. The CDR3 reads CSVRVSGNTIYF. As DNA, the CDR3 is TGCAGCGTCAGGGTCTCTGGAAACACCATATATTTT.

J is TRBJ2-2 and V is TRBV6-6; D remains ambiguous. This CDR3 has 14 amino acids. The germline V and J ends were trimmed by 0 bases and 4 bases, with 6 bases remaining between them. CDR1 is MNHNY, CDR2 SVGAGI, per germline (reference sequence). Written as DNA, the CDR3 is TGTGCCAGCAGTTACTCTCCCTTCACCGGGGAGCTGTTTTTT. Protein: CASSYSPFTGELFF.

This sequence joins TRBV7-6 and TRBJ1-5, with D tentatively TRBD1 (6 bases). This CDR3 is built from 13 residues. V lost 1 base, J lost 6 bases, and 7 bases lay in between. Germline CDR1 and CDR2: SGHVS and FNYEAQ. The CDR3 DNA sequence: TGTGCCAGCAGCTTAGGAGGGGGTCAGCCCCAGCATTTT. Translating gives CASSLGGGQPQHF.

The chain has TRBV11-3 and TRBJ1-4; 8 bases match TRBD1. The CDR3 consists of 12 residues. The V and J ends lost 8 bases and 7 bases, in that order; junction bases with no gene match: 3. From germline, CDR1 is SGHNT and CDR2 YENEEA. The CDR3 here is CASGQGPEKLFF. CDR3 DNA: TGTGCCAGCGGACAGGGTCCTGAAAAACTGTTTTTT.

The chain joins TRBV9 to TRBJ2-1; possibly TRBD1 for D (5 bases). The ends were cut back, 3 bases at V and 9 bases at J, with 22 bases in the middle. The germline V gene encodes CDR1 SGDLS and CDR2 YYNGEE. CDR3 length equals 16 residues. The CDR3 sequence: CASSAQMTERFGEQFF. The CDR3 nucleotides read TGTGCCAGCAGCGCCCAGATGACAGAGAGGTTCGGTGAGCAGTTCTTC. The whole variable domain, remainder taken from reference TRBV9 and TRBJ2-1, is DSGVTQTPKHLITATGQRVTLRCSPRSGDLSVYWYQQSLDQGLQFLIQYYNGEERAKGNILERFSAQQFPDLHSELNLSSLELGDSALYFCASSAQMTERFGEQFFGPGTRLTVL.

V is TRBV9 and J is TRBJ2-1; 10 bases are shared with TRBD2. Germline CDR1 is SGDLS and CDR2 is YYNGEE. The V gene end was trimmed by 3 bases and the J gene end by 4 bases; junction bases not matched to a gene: 4. This CDR3 region has 15 residues. The CDR3 DNA reads as TGTGCCAGCAGCGAAACTAGCGGGGCATACAATGAGCAGTTCTTC. This gives the protein CASSETSGAYNEQFF.

The rearrangement links TRBV7-9 to TRBJ1-2, with D possibly matching TRBD1 (5 bases). The CDR3 is 15 residues long. Between the trimmed V and J ends, which lost 1 base and 4 bases, there was a span of 13 bases. Germline V gene sequence: CDR1 SEHNR, CDR2 FQNEAQ (reference sequence). The CDR3 loop is CASSLDGAATYGYTF. The CDR3 region has the DNA TGTGCCAGCAGCTTAGATGGGGCTGCTACCTATGGCTACACCTTC.

Here the CDR3 DNA reads TGCGCCAGCAGCGGGCAGTCGAACACCGGGGAGCTGTTTTTT. It specifies CASSGQSNTGELFF. The rearrangement uses TRBV5-1 and TRBJ2-2; no clear D. Germline V CDR1 and CDR2: SGHRS, YFSETQ. The ends were cut back, 4 bases at V and 0 bases at J, with 7 bases in the middle. The CDR3 contains 14 residues.

The chain has TRBV2 and TRBJ2-7; a possible D gene is TRBD2 (6 bases). The CDR3 is made up of 13 amino acids. Germline CDR1 is SNHLY and CDR2 is FYNNEI. V was clipped by 4 bases and J by 3 bases, with 10 bases between them. The CDR3 nucleotides read TGTGCCAGCAGTGTGCAGGGACTCTACGAGCAGTACTTC. Translating it yields CASSVQGLYEQYF. Together with reference TRBV2 and TRBJ2-7, the CDR3 gives the full variable domain: EPEVTQTPSHQVTQMGQEVILRCVPISNHLYFYWYRQILGQKVEFLVSFYNNEISEKSEIFDDQFSVERPDGSNFTLKIRSTKLEDSAMYFCASSVQGLYEQYFGPGTRLTVT.

The rearrangement links TRBV7-8 to TRBJ1-1, with 10 bases that match TRBD1. V shed 5 bases, J shed 2 bases, and the junction held 5 bases outside the gene matches. CDR1 SGHVS and CDR2 FQNEAQ come from the germline V gene. There are 15 residues in the CDR3. This CDR3 is CASSQRQGANTEAFF. The DNA for the CDR3 is TGTGCCAGCAGCCAAAGACAGGGGGCAAACACTGAAGCTTTCTTT.

The gene calls are TRBV2 and TRBJ1-1, with TRBD1 as a possible D gene (6 bases). V was trimmed by 6 bases and J by 10 bases, leaving 15 bases between them. Looked up from germline, CDR1 is SNHLY and CDR2 is FYNNEI. This CDR3 comprises 12 residues. The CDR3 sequence is CASSDTGIGAFF. Here the CDR3 DNA reads TGTGCCAGCAGCGACACAGGGATTGGAGCTTTCTTT.

The chain links TRBV19 to TRBJ1-5; unclear D gene. Looked up from germline, CDR1 is LNHDA and CDR2 is SQIVND (reference sequence). Between the trimmed V and J ends, which lost 6 bases and 0 bases, there was a span of 12 bases. This CDR3 has 15 residues. The DNA for the CDR3 is TGTGCCAGTAGGCATCAGATGAATAGCAATCAGCCCCAGCATTTT. Translated: CASRHQMNSNQPQHF.

The J gene is TRBJ2-7, the V gene TRBV6-1; no definite D call. With 8 bases removed from V and 7 bases from J, the gap between germline ends came to 12 bases. The CDR3 has 11 amino acids. CDR1 MNHNS and CDR2 SASEGT come from the germline V gene. CDR3 in amino acids: CASLQFSEQYF. The CDR3 DNA follows: TGTGCCAGCTTACAGTTTAGTGAGCAGTACTTC.

This sequence joins TRBV7-8 and TRBJ2-1; TRBD2 is a possible D gene (7 bases). The CDR3 runs 18 residues. V was shortened by 5 bases and J by 0 bases, with 20 bases between the two germline ends. Germline V gene data show CDR1 as SGHVS and CDR2 as FQNEAQ. The CDR3 region has the DNA TGTGCCAGCAGCGGAGAGGGGGAGGGGTCTTACTCCTACAATGAGCAGTTCTTC. It encodes CASSGEGEGSYSYNEQFF.

The CDR3 reads CATSRDRGGQPQHF. The CDR3 DNA sequence: TGTGCCACCAGCAGAGATCGCGGGGGTCAGCCCCAGCATTTT. The chain combines TRBV15 with TRBJ1-5; D may be TRBD1 (5 bases). Trimming shortened V by 0 bases and J by 6 bases, and 9 bases separated the two germline ends. The CDR3 is made up of 14 amino acids. Germline CDR1 is LNHNV and CDR2 is YYDKDF (reference sequence).

In its sample, this clone was seen a few times. Other DNA sequences in this specimen translate into the identical CDR3. The chain employs TRBV6-1 and TRBJ2-7; 7 bases are a match to TRBD1. This CDR3 has 14 residues. CDR1 and CDR2 (germline): MNHNS, SASEGT. Germline trimming cut 7 bases from V and 0 bases from J; bases unmatched to any gene: 6. The DNA for the CDR3 is TGTGCCAGCACCCGGGACAGAAACTCCTACGAGCAGTACTTC. Translation gives CASTRDRNSYEQYF.

This clone occurred a few times. The chain carries TRBV19 and TRBJ2-1, with a tentative D call TRBD1 (6 bases). With 5 bases removed from V and 2 bases from J, the gap between germline ends came to 16 bases. In germline, CDR1 is LNHDA, CDR2 SQIVND (reference sequence). The CDR3 spans 16 residues. In DNA form, the CDR3 reads TGTGCCAGTAGTCCTCCCTGGGGGCCGACCTACAATGAGCAGTTCTTC. Translated, it gives CASSPPWGPTYNEQFF. The full variable domain, completed using reference TRBV19 and TRBJ2-1, is DGGITQSPKYLFRKEGQNVTLSCEQNLNHDAMYWYRQDPGQGLRLIYYSQIVNDFQKGDIAEGYSVSREKKESFPLTVTSAQKNPTAFYLCASSPPWGPTYNEQFFGPGTRLTVL.

The gene calls are TRBV11-2 and TRBJ1-1; no firm D call. The CDR3 is made up of 14 amino acids. The V end was cut by 1 base, the J end by 7 bases, with 13 bases between. Germline loops: CDR1 SGHAT, CDR2 FQNNGV. CDR3 residues: CASSLGVGYGEAFF. As DNA, the CDR3 is TGTGCCAGCAGCTTAGGAGTCGGGTACGGTGAAGCTTTCTTT.

The chain links TRBV5-1 to TRBJ1-1; TRBD1 might be the D (6 bases). The CDR3 spans 14 residues. Trimming pared 0 bases from V and 0 bases from J, leaving 6 bases between. The V gene's germline CDR1 is SGHRS and CDR2 YFSETQ. The CDR3 loop is CASSLGQVNTEAFF. As DNA, the CDR3 is TGCGCCAGCAGCTTGGGACAGGTGAACACTGAAGCTTTCTTT.

This sequence joins TRBV23-1 and TRBJ2-5; TRBD2 aligns across 12 bases. TRBV23-1 is annotated as an ORF whose role is uncertain. The CDR3 is made up of 19 amino acids. With V trimmed by 6 bases and J by 5 bases, 19 bases remained unmatched. The CDR3 reads CASSSGWASGGACWETQYF. For the CDR3, the DNA is TGCGCCAGCAGCAGCGGGTGGGCTAGCGGGGGGGCGTGTTGGGAGACCCAGTACTTC.